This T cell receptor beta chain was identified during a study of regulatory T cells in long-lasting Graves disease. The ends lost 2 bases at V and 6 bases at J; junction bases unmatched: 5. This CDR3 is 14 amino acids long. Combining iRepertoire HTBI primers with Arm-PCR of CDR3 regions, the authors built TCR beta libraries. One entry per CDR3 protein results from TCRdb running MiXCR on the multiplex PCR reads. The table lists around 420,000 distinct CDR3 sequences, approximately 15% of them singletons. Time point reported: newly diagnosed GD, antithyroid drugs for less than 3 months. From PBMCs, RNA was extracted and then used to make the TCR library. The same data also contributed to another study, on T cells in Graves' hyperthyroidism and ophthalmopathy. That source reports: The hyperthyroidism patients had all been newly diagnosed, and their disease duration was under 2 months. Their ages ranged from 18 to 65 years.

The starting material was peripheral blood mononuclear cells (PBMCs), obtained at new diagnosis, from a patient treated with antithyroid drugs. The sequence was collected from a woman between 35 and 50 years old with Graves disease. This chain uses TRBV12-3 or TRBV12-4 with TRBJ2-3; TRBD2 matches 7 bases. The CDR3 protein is CASSLQAGVDTQYF. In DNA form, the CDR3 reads TGTGCCAGCAGTTTACAGGCGGGAGTGGATACGCAGTATTTT.